This T cell receptor (beta chain) is drawn from a study of human T cells and chemical hapten exposure. Notes on the study in general: Donors' alopecia may make their immune response differ from healthy people's. There were significantly more large CDR3 similarity clusters among expanded TCRs than among controls.

Points on this clonotype: Its target is not known.

TCRdb analysed the RACE reads with MiXCR anew, one entry per CDR3 protein. The sample has about 90,000 distinct CDR3 sequences, approximately 10% seen once. Time point in this sample: patch test 3, about 24 weeks after DPC sensitization. Treatment noted: therapeutic diphenylcyclopropenone sensitization with weekly scalp DPC. The source of this sequence is a woman aged 25 to 45 with alopecia areata. Some clones in this sample may be carry-over from other donors' samples. This sample comprised whole blood, obtained in connection with sensitization to the hapten diphenylcyclopropenone (DPC).

The CDR3 sequence is CSVERGGYGEQFF. The DNA of the CDR3 is TGCAGCGTTGAAAGGGGAGGGTACGGTGAGCAGTTCTTC. The chain combines TRBV29-1 with TRBJ2-1; 7 nucleotides align to TRBD2. CDR1 is SQVTM, CDR2 ANQGSEA, per germline. V shed 2 bases, J shed 9 bases, and the junction held 7 bases outside the gene matches. This CDR3 has 13 residues.